This entry concerns a single T cell receptor (beta chain). Its specificity is not known. Trimming took 6 bases from V and 7 from J; bases not matched to a gene: 15. Germline CDR1 reads MDHEN; CDR2 reads SYDVKM. This CDR3 region has 16 residues. The method was immunoSEQ multiplex PCR; TCRdb's version includes in-frame clones alone and lacks a portion of them. The sample shows 9,000 or so clones, approximately 96% of them seen only once. The source of the sample is a study of T cell clonotyping in hematopoietic cell transplantation. The study, taken as a whole, reports: Higher Inverse Simpson Index values in graft donor and pretransplant recipient predicted broader posttransplant TCR diversity.

The chain couples TRBV28 to TRBJ1-2; TRBD1 matches 9 bases. The sequencing here drew on peripheral blood mononuclear cells, taken 100 days after allogeneic stem cell transplant. This sequence was found in a male patient between 55 and 70 years old who had an allogeneic stem cell transplant from a related donor, so the T cells may come from the graft donor. Some clones in this sample may be carry-over from other donors' samples. CDR3 residues: CASSSGTGRSGGGYTF. DNA of the CDR3: TGTGCCAGCAGCTCCGGGACAGGGAGATCCGGGGGTGGCTACACCTTC.